This TCR beta chain was documented in a study of CD8+CD57+ T cells in acquired aplastic anemia (dated by TCRdb to 2016 to 2018). A note on the overall study: DNA extracted from sorted CD4+ and CD8+ cells had a mean of about 3.2 ug, with a range of about 0.2 to 30 ug. Healthy donor samples averaged roughly 10 million reads for CD4+ and 11 million to 14 million for CD8+ cells. Paper-wide results and their limitations: About 30 CD8+ CDR3 sequences were found in both patients and controls but appeared to be highly expressed in patients and within the immunodominant clones of the patients. CD8+ Simpson's diversity did not differ significantly between patients and healthy controls (P=0.060).

Turning to this clonotype: Its antigen has not been determined. There are no base qualities to consult, and no much larger clone falls within one base.

In this study, sorted CD4+ and CD8+ T cells from the blood of healthy subjects and of severe aplastic anemia patients had their TCR repertoires deep-sequenced. Ficoll-Paque density gradient centrifugation was used to isolate peripheral blood mononuclear cells. CD4+ and CD8+ T cells were sorted by FACS or magnetic beads before DNA extraction. Taken from cysteine to phenylalanine, the CDR3 has 14 residues. CDR3 DNA only is kept here, 42 bases in frame from base 1. V is reduced by 3 bases and J by 11 bases, leaving a spacing of 14 bases between them. Based on the germline V gene (reference sequence), the CDR1 and CDR2 sequences are LNHDA and SQIVND. Genomic DNA served as template for TCR beta VDJ combination and CDR3 sequence profiling. An Illumina HiSeq 2000 was used for TCR repertoire sequencing. Regarding the original processing steps: Repertoire assessment relied on Simpson's diversity index, CDR3 size and DJ length profiles, and TRBV/TRBJ rearrangement plots. Whichever DNA sequence was most abundant in the deep sequencing data was defined as the immunodominant clone. CDR3 amino acid sequences were screened for sharing across subjects and compared with published repertoires and the VDJdb database. TCRdb reworked the public reads: Q25 trimming with fastp, MiXCR clone assembly, productive beta chains retained. Each entry is one CDR3 protein sequence, shown with its most common DNA and genes. The V and J calls, along with clone size, are taken from TCRdb and not from the paper's own processing. In this sample the table shows 62,000 or so distinct CDR3 sequences, 50% to 55% of which occur a single time. In total, the top ten clones hold about 8.3% of the sample.

Recombination connected TRBV19 to TRBJ1-6; TRBD1 is a weak D gene call, 5 bases matching. The sample consisted of sorted CD4+, CD8+, or CD8+CD57+ T cells (not recorded which) from PBMCs. This TCR was recovered from a human donor in good health, serving as a control. The CDR3 sequence is CASSMLGVWTPLHF. The sequenced DNA: TGTGCCAGTAGTATGCTGGGGGTCTGGACACCCCTCCACTTT.